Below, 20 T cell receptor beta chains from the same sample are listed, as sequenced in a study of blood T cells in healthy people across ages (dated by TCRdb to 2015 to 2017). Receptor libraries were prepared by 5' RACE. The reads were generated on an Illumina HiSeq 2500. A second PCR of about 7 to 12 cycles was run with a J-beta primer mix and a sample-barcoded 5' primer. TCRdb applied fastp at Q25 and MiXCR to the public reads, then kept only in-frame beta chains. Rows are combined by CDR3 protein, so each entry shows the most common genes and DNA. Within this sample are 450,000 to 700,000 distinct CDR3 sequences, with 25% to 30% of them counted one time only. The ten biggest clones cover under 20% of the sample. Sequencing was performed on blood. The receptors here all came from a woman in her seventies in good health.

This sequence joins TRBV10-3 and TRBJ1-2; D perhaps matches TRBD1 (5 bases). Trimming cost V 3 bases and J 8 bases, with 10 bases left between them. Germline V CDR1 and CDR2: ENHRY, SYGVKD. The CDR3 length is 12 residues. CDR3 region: CAISDPGRGYTF. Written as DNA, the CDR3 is TGTGCCATCAGTGACCCAGGGCGCGGCTACACCTTC.

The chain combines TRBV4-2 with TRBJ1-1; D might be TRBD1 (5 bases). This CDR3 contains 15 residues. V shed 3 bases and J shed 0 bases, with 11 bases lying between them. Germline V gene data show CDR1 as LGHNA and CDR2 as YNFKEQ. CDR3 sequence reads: CASSQGPLMNTEAFF. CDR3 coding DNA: TGTGCCAGCAGCCAGGGACCGCTAATGAACACTGAAGCTTTCTTT.

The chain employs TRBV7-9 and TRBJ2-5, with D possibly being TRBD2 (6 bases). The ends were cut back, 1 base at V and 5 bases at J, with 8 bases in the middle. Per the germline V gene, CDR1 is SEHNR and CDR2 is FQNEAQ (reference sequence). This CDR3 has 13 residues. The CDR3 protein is CASSLGTTETQYF. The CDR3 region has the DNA TGTGCCAGCAGCTTAGGGACTACGGAGACCCAGTACTTC.

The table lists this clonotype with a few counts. This CDR3 is CASSPATTQETQYF. As DNA, the CDR3 is TGTGCCAGCTCGCCGGCGACAACGCAAGAGACCCAGTACTTC. The V and J genes are TRBV18 and TRBJ2-5; D is unclear. The germline V gene encodes CDR1 KGHSH and CDR2 LQKENI. The length of the CDR3 is 14 residues. The V end lost 6 bases, the J end lost 2 bases, and 13 bases lay between the germline ends.

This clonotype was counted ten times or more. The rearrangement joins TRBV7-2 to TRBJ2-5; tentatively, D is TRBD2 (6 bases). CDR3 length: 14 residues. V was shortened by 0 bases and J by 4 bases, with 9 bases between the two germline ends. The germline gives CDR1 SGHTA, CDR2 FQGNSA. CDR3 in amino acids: CASSLARRAETQYF. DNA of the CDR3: TGTGCCAGCAGCTTAGCGCGGAGGGCAGAGACCCAGTACTTC.

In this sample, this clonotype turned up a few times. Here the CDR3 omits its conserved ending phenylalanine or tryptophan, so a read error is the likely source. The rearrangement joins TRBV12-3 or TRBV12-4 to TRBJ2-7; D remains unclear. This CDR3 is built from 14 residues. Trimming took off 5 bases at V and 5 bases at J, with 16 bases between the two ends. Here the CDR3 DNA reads TGTGCCAGCAGTCGTCTTACGGGTTCCCACGAGCAGTACCTC. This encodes CASSRLTGSHEQYL.

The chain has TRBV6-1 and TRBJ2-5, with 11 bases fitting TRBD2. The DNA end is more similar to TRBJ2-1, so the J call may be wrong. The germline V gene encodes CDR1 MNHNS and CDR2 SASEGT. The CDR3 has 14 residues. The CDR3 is CASSPGLAVDEQFF. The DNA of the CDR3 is TGTGCCAGCAGCCCGGGACTAGCGGTTGATGAGCAGTTCTTC.

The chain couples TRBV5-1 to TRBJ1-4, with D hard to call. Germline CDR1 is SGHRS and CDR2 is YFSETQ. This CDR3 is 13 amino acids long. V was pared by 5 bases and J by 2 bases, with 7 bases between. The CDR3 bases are TGCGCCAGCAGGGTCGACACTAATGAAAAACTGTTTTTT. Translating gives CASRVDTNEKLFF. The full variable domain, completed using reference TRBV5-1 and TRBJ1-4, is KAGVTQTPRYLIKTRGQQVTLSCSPISGHRSVSWYQQTPGQGLQFLFEYFSETQRNKGNFPGRFSGRQFSNSRSEMNVSTLELGDSALYLCASRVDTNEKLFFGSGTQLSVL.

The CDR3 spells CASSPQWGQDEKLFF. CDR3 sequence (DNA): TGCGCCAGCAGCCCCCAGTGGGGGCAGGATGAAAAACTGTTTTTT. The chain uses TRBV4-1 and TRBJ1-4; possible D gene TRBD1, 6 bases. Germline V lookup: CDR1 MGHRA, CDR2 YSYEKL. The CDR3 length is 15 residues. V was shortened by 4 bases and J by 6 bases, with 15 bases between the two germline ends.

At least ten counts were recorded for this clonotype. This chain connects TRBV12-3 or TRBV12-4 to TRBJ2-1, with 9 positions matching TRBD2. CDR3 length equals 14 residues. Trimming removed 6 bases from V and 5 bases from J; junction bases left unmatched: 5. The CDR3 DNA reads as TGTGCCAGCAGCTCAAGCGGGGGGAACAATGAGCAGTTCTTC. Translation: CASSSSGGNNEQFF.

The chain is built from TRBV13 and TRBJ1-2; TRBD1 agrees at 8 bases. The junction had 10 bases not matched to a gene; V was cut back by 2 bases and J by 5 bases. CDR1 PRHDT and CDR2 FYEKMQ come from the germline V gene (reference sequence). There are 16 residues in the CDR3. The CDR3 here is CASSLRNGQGEYGYTF. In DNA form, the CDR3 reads TGTGCCAGCAGCTTACGTAACGGACAGGGAGAGTATGGCTACACCTTC.

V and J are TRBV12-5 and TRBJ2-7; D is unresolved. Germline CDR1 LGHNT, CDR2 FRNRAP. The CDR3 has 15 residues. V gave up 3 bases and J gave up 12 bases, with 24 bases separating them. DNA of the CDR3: TGTGCTAGTGGTTTTTCACGGAACCGACCTACGAGCATGTACTTC. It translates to CASGFSRNRPTSMYF.

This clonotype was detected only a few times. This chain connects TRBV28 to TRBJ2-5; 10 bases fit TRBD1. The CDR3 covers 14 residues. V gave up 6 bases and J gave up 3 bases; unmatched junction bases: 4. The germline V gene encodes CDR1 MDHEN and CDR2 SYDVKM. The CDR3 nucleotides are TGTGCCAGCAGCAGACAGGGGGCAGAAGAGACCCAGTACTTC. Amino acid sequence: CASSRQGAEETQYF.

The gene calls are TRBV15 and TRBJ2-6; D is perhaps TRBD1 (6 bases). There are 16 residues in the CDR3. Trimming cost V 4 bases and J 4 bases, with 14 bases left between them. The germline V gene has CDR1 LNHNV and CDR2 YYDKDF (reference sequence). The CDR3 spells CATSNNRVGGANVLTF. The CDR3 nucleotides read TGTGCCACCAGCAACAACAGGGTCGGCGGGGCCAACGTCCTGACTTTC.

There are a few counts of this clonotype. The CDR3 DNA is TGTGCCAGCAGTTCTCAACCCCCCGGAGGGAATGTTCGCTATGAGCAGTTCTTC. This encodes CASSSQPPGGNVRYEQFF. The rearrangement uses TRBV6-5 and TRBJ2-1; tentatively, D is TRBD2 (6 bases). The CDR3 has 18 residues. The germline V gene has CDR1 MNHEY and CDR2 SVGAGI. Between the trimmed V and J ends, which lost 4 bases and 8 bases, there was a span of 27 bases.

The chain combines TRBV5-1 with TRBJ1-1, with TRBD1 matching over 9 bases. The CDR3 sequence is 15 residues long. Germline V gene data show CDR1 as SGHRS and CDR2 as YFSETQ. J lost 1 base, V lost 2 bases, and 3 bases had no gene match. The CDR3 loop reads CASSLLGQGNTEAFF. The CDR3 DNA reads TGCGCCAGCAGCTTATTGGGACAGGGGAACACTGAAGCTTTCTTT. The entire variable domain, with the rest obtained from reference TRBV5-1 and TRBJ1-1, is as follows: KAGVTQTPRYLIKTRGQQVTLSCSPISGHRSVSWYQQTPGQGLQFLFEYFSETQRNKGNFPGRFSGRQFSNSRSEMNVSTLELGDSALYLCASSLLGQGNTEAFFGQGTRLTVV.

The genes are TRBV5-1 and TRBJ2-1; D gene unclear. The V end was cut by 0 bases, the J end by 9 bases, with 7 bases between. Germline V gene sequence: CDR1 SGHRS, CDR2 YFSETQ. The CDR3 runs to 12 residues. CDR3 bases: TGCGCCAGCAGCTTGGAGGTCGGTGAGCAGTTCTTC. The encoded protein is CASSLEVGEQFF.

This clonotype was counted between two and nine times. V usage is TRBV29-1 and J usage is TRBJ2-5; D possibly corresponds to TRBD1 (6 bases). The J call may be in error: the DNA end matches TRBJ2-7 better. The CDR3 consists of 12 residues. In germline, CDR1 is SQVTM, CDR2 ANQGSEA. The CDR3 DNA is TGCAGCGTCGGGACATCCTCCTACGAGCAGTACTTC. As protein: CSVGTSSYEQYF.

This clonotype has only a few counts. For the CDR3, the DNA is TGTGCCAGCAGCGTAGAGGGTAATTCACCCCTCCACTTT. Translated: CASSVEGNSPLHF. This chain connects TRBV9 to TRBJ1-6; D is unclear. This CDR3 contains 13 residues. Germline CDR1 and CDR2: SGDLS and YYNGEE. V lost 0 bases and J 6 bases, leaving 4 bases between the germline ends.

The CDR3: CASSSRQGGEQFF. Written as DNA, the CDR3 is TGTGCCAGCAGCTCCAGACAGGGAGGTGAGCAGTTCTTC. The rearrangement uses TRBV7-2 and TRBJ2-1, with D possibly matching TRBD1 (7 bases). Trimming pared 4 bases from V and 9 bases from J, leaving 13 bases between. The germline gives CDR1 SGHTA, CDR2 FQGNSA. The CDR3 is made up of 13 amino acids.